This is a list of T cell receptor beta chains from one sample in a study of T cells in Graves' hyperthyroidism and ophthalmopathy. TCRdb re-analysed the multiplex PCR reads in MiXCR, keeping a single row per CDR3 protein. The sample holds some 580,000 distinct CDR3 sequences, roughly 15% seen once. Sequencing was performed on blood. These receptors all stem from a woman between 40 and 55 years old with Graves' ophthalmopathy. Each CDR3 is given with its conserved first and last residue. D genes are given only for firm matches. Clone size is not always given. Where it is, it says once, few, many or a class for expanded clones.

d_call: TRBD1
clone_size: -
j_call: TRBJ1-3
v_call: TRBV3-1
cdr3_nt: TGTGCCAGCAGCCATAGGACAGGGAAGTCTGGAAACACCATATATTTT
cdr3_aa: CASSHRTGKSGNTIYF

d_call: -
clone_size: few
j_call: TRBJ1-1
v_call: TRBV20-1
cdr3_nt: TGCAGTGCTAGGGCTGTAGACACTGAAGCTTTCTTT
cdr3_aa: CSARAVDTEAFF

d_call: TRBD2
clone_size: -
j_call: TRBJ2-7
v_call: TRBV5-4
cdr3_nt: TGTGCCAGCAGCGTCGGACTAGCGGGAGGAAGCTACGAGCAGTACTTC
cdr3_aa: CASSVGLAGGSYEQYF

d_call: -
clone_size: many
j_call: TRBJ2-7
v_call: TRBV27
cdr3_nt: TGTGCCAGCAGTCTCCGACTAGGGGGGCCTTACGAGCAGTACTTC
cdr3_aa: CASSLRLGGPYEQYF

d_call: TRBD1
clone_size: many
j_call: TRBJ2-3
v_call: TRBV7-3
cdr3_nt: TGTGCCAGCAGCCTCGGACAGGAAACAGATACGCAGTATTTT
cdr3_aa: CASSLGQETDTQYF

d_call: TRBD2
clone_size: many
j_call: TRBJ2-2
v_call: TRBV11-2
cdr3_nt: TGTGCCAGCAGCTCCGTAGCGGGAGAGGGGGAGCTGTTTTTT
cdr3_aa: CASSSVAGEGELFF

d_call: -
clone_size: many
j_call: TRBJ1-6
v_call: TRBV30
cdr3_nt: TGTGCCTGGAGTAAGAACTTCATCAATTCACCCCTCCACTTT
cdr3_aa: CAWSKNFINSPLHF

d_call: -
clone_size: many
j_call: TRBJ2-5
v_call: TRBV4-1
cdr3_nt: TGCGCCAGCAGTCGCAGGGAGCGGGAGACCCAGTACTTC
cdr3_aa: CASSRRERETQYF

d_call: -
clone_size: many
j_call: TRBJ1-1
v_call: TRBV7-2
cdr3_nt: TGTGCCAGCAGCTTAGAGTACCGCGACACTGAAGCTTTCTTT
cdr3_aa: CASSLEYRDTEAFF

d_call: TRBD1
clone_size: few
j_call: TRBJ2-3
v_call: TRBV11-1
cdr3_nt: TGTGCCAGCCGGGACAGAACCACAGATACGCAGTATTTT
cdr3_aa: CASRDRTTDTQYF

d_call: TRBD2
clone_size: many
j_call: TRBJ2-1
v_call: TRBV2
cdr3_nt: TGTGCCAGCAGTGAACGGACTAGCTACACGGCCAATGAGCAGTTCTTC
cdr3_aa: CASSERTSYTANEQFF

d_call: TRBD1
clone_size: many
j_call: TRBJ1-1
v_call: TRBV2
cdr3_nt: TGTGCCAGCAGTGAAGCTCGGACAGGAGACACTGAAGCTTTCTTT
cdr3_aa: CASSEARTGDTEAFF

d_call: -
clone_size: few
j_call: TRBJ2-3
v_call: TRBV6-2/TRBV6-3
cdr3_nt: TGTGCCAGCAGTTACGTCGGGCTCGATACGCAGTATTTT
cdr3_aa: CASSYVGLDTQYF

d_call: -
clone_size: many
j_call: TRBJ2-5
v_call: TRBV5-1
cdr3_nt: TGCGCCAGCAGCTTCGGGGGGACAGCACAAGAGACCCAGTACTTC
cdr3_aa: CASSFGGTAQETQYF

d_call: -
clone_size: -
j_call: TRBJ1-1
v_call: TRBV6-1
cdr3_nt: TGTGCCAGCAGTGAACAGGAGCCTGAAGCTTTCTTT
cdr3_aa: CASSEQEPEAFF

d_call: TRBD1
clone_size: many
j_call: TRBJ2-7
v_call: TRBV27
cdr3_nt: TGTGCCAGCAGCCGACGGACAGGGGGCTACGAGCAGTACTTC
cdr3_aa: CASSRRTGGYEQYF

d_call: -
clone_size: -
j_call: TRBJ1-6
v_call: TRBV13
cdr3_nt: TGTGCCAGCAGCCCGGCTGGGGAAGGTTATAATTCACCCCTCCACTTT
cdr3_aa: CASSPAGEGYNSPLHF

d_call: -
clone_size: many
j_call: TRBJ1-1
v_call: TRBV6-1
cdr3_nt: TGTGCCAGCAGTAGAGGACGGCATGAAGCTTTCTTT
cdr3_aa: CASSRGRHEAFF

d_call: -
clone_size: many
j_call: TRBJ2-7
v_call: TRBV6-6
cdr3_nt: TGTGCCAGCAGTTACTCGCAGGGCCCCTACGAGCAGTACTTC
cdr3_aa: CASSYSQGPYEQYF

d_call: -
clone_size: -
j_call: TRBJ1-2
v_call: TRBV15
cdr3_nt: TGTGCCACCAGCGCTTTTAACTATGGCTACACCTTC
cdr3_aa: CATSAFNYGYTF

d_call: -
clone_size: many
j_call: TRBJ2-3
v_call: TRBV28
cdr3_nt: TGTGCCAGCAGTTTATATACCACTCGTCGTTTTGATACGCAGTATTTT
cdr3_aa: CASSLYTTRRFDTQYF

d_call: -
clone_size: -
j_call: TRBJ2-5
v_call: TRBV7-8
cdr3_nt: TGTGCCAGCAGCGTGGGGGAGGTCCAAGAGACCCAGTACTTC
cdr3_aa: CASSVGEVQETQYF

d_call: TRBD1
clone_size: many
j_call: TRBJ2-7
v_call: TRBV5-1
cdr3_nt: TGCGCCAGCAGCCGACAGGGGGAGGTTTACGAGCAGTACTTC
cdr3_aa: CASSRQGEVYEQYF

d_call: -
clone_size: many
j_call: TRBJ2-5
v_call: TRBV12-3/TRBV12-4
cdr3_nt: TGTGCCAGCAGTTCCGGCGGACTCAAAGGGGAGACCCAGTACTTC
cdr3_aa: CASSSGGLKGETQYF

d_call: -
clone_size: many
j_call: TRBJ1-1
v_call: TRBV20-1
cdr3_nt: TGCAGTGCTAGAGATATAGCAGGGCGCACTGAAGCTTTCTTT
cdr3_aa: CSARDIAGRTEAFF

d_call: -
clone_size: many
j_call: TRBJ2-7
v_call: TRBV7-8
cdr3_nt: TGTGCCAGCAGTCACGAAACAGGGAGGGAGCAGTACTTC
cdr3_aa: CASSHETGREQYF

d_call: TRBD2
clone_size: once
j_call: TRBJ2-3
v_call: TRBV5-4
cdr3_nt: TGTGCCAGCAGCTTGAGGACTAGCGGGAGATCAGATACGCAGTATTTT
cdr3_aa: CASSLRTSGRSDTQYF

d_call: -
clone_size: -
j_call: TRBJ2-1
v_call: TRBV27
cdr3_nt: TGTGCCAGCCAAACCCTGGGGGCAACCCATCGTTACAATGAGCAGTTCTTC
cdr3_aa: CASQTLGATHRYNEQFF

d_call: TRBD2
clone_size: many
j_call: TRBJ2-3
v_call: TRBV6-1
cdr3_nt: TGTGCCGGGAGGACTAGCGGGATCTCGGCTACGCAGTATTTT
cdr3_aa: CAGRTSGISATQYF

d_call: TRBD1
clone_size: few
j_call: TRBJ1-4
v_call: TRBV6-2/TRBV6-3
cdr3_nt: TGTGCCACCGGGACAGGGGGCGCGGCTAATGAAAAACTGTTTTTT
cdr3_aa: CATGTGGAANEKLFF

d_call: -
clone_size: once
j_call: TRBJ1-3
v_call: TRBV28
cdr3_nt: TGTGCCAGTATTGGGGCAGGGACCCCTGGAAACACCATATATTTT
cdr3_aa: CASIGAGTPGNTIYF

d_call: -
clone_size: -
j_call: TRBJ2-5
v_call: TRBV29-1
cdr3_nt: TGCAGCGTACCAGACTTCCAAGAGACCCAGTACTTC
cdr3_aa: CSVPDFQETQYF

d_call: -
clone_size: few
j_call: TRBJ1-5
v_call: TRBV5-6
cdr3_nt: TGTGCCAGCAGCCCTGGGGGGACATATCAGCCCCAGCATTTT
cdr3_aa: CASSPGGTYQPQHF

d_call: -
clone_size: -
j_call: TRBJ2-3
v_call: TRBV7-2
cdr3_nt: TGTGCCAGCAGAACGACAGCCGATACGCAGTATTTT
cdr3_aa: CASRTTADTQYF

d_call: TRBD2
clone_size: -
j_call: TRBJ2-3
v_call: TRBV6-1
cdr3_nt: TGTGCCAGCAGTGGGCTTCTGGGTTGGGCTAGCGGGAGAAATACGCAGTATTTT
cdr3_aa: CASSGLLGWASGRNTQYF

d_call: -
clone_size: many
j_call: TRBJ2-3
v_call: TRBV27
cdr3_nt: TGTGCCAGCGCCCCTCCCGCGGGAAGGGCAGATACGCAGTATTTT
cdr3_aa: CASAPPAGRADTQYF

d_call: TRBD1
clone_size: few
j_call: TRBJ2-2
v_call: TRBV20-1
cdr3_nt: TGCAGTGCTACAGGGGGCGTCACCGGGGAGCTGTTTTTT
cdr3_aa: CSATGGVTGELFF

d_call: -
clone_size: few
j_call: TRBJ1-4
v_call: TRBV5-1
cdr3_nt: TGCGCCAGCAGCTTGGAAAGTACTAATGTAAAACTGTTTTTT
cdr3_aa: CASSLESTNVKLFF

d_call: -
clone_size: few
j_call: TRBJ2-5
v_call: TRBV18
cdr3_nt: TGTGCCAGCTCACCATCATCTGGAGAGACCCAGTACTTC
cdr3_aa: CASSPSSGETQYF

d_call: TRBD1
clone_size: -
j_call: TRBJ2-1
v_call: TRBV5-6
cdr3_nt: TGTGCCAGCAGCTATACAGGGGGCAACTACAATGAGCAGTTCTTC
cdr3_aa: CASSYTGGNYNEQFF

d_call: -
clone_size: -
j_call: TRBJ2-1
v_call: TRBV15
cdr3_nt: TGTGCCACCAGCAGAGGGAAGGAGGGGCCCTACAATGAGCAGTTCTTC
cdr3_aa: CATSRGKEGPYNEQFF

d_call: -
clone_size: many
j_call: TRBJ2-2
v_call: TRBV14
cdr3_nt: TGTGCCAGCAGCCAAGCGCACGGGAATACCGGGGAGCTGTTTTTT
cdr3_aa: CASSQAHGNTGELFF

d_call: -
clone_size: few
j_call: TRBJ2-2
v_call: TRBV9
cdr3_nt: TGTGCCAGCAGCATTGGATCGAACACCGGGGAGCTGTTTTTT
cdr3_aa: CASSIGSNTGELFF

d_call: -
clone_size: -
j_call: TRBJ2-2
v_call: TRBV6-4
cdr3_nt: TGTGCCAGCAGAAAGGAGGCGCTCCATACCGGGGAGCTGTTTTTT
cdr3_aa: CASRKEALHTGELFF

d_call: -
clone_size: many
j_call: TRBJ2-5
v_call: TRBV18
cdr3_nt: TGTGCCAGCTCCTTGCAGCGGCAAGAGACCCAGTACTTC
cdr3_aa: CASSLQRQETQYF

d_call: -
clone_size: -
j_call: TRBJ2-7
v_call: TRBV11-2
cdr3_nt: TGTGCCAGCAGCTTATTTCTTGGACTGTACGAGCAGTACTTC
cdr3_aa: CASSLFLGLYEQYF

d_call: -
clone_size: -
j_call: TRBJ2-7
v_call: TRBV20-1
cdr3_nt: TGCACCCTCGACTCCACCTCCGAGCAGTACTTC
cdr3_aa: CTLDSTSEQYF

d_call: TRBD2
clone_size: many
j_call: TRBJ2-3
v_call: TRBV7-3
cdr3_nt: TGTGCCAGCAGCTCGGGACTAGCGGCTAGCACAGATACGCAGTATTTT
cdr3_aa: CASSSGLAASTDTQYF

d_call: -
clone_size: few
j_call: TRBJ2-5
v_call: TRBV5-1
cdr3_nt: TGCGCCAGCAGCTTGGTGTCGGGCCTCACAGGCCAAGAGACCCAGTACTTC
cdr3_aa: CASSLVSGLTGQETQYF

d_call: -
clone_size: -
j_call: TRBJ2-3
v_call: TRBV5-1
cdr3_nt: TGCGCCAGCAGCCAGAATTTAGGCGGCCCCCTCGCAGATACGCAGTATTTT
cdr3_aa: CASSQNLGGPLADTQYF

d_call: TRBD2
clone_size: many
j_call: TRBJ2-1
v_call: TRBV30
cdr3_nt: TGTGCCTATCCCCCCACCGGGACTAGCGGGAGCAATGAGCAGTTCTTC
cdr3_aa: CAYPPTGTSGSNEQFF